The 23 T cell receptor beta chains listed next were all sequenced from one sample in a study of human T cells and chemical hapten exposure. Using its own MiXCR run on the RACE reads, TCRdb lists one record per CDR3 protein. Counted here are under 150,000 distinct CDR3 sequences, roughly an eighth occurring once; the ten biggest clones make up 1.2% to 1.5%. Time point here: patch test 1, 2 weeks after DPC sensitization. Treatment here: therapeutic diphenylcyclopropenone sensitization with weekly scalp DPC. This specimen consisted of whole blood, obtained in connection with sensitization to the hapten diphenylcyclopropenone (DPC). These receptors all stem from a woman aged 45 to 65 with alopecia areata. Some clones in this sample may be carry-over from other donors' samples.

This clonotype showed up many times. In DNA form, the CDR3 reads TGTGCCACCGGAATGGAGTCCTACGAGCAGTACTTC. Translating it yields CATGMESYEQYF. The rearrangement joins TRBV25-1 to TRBJ2-7; no firm D call. The CDR3 covers 12 residues. CDR1 is MGHDK and CDR2 is SYGVNS in the germline V gene. V shed 10 bases and J shed 1 base, with 11 bases lying between them.

On this clonotype: A much bigger clone sits one base away, suggesting this may be a read error. This chain joins TRBV7-2 and TRBJ2-3; 10 nucleotides line up with TRBD2. The CDR3 is 19 residues long. Germline assignment: CDR1 SGHTA and CDR2 FQGNSA. In nucleotides, the CDR3 is TGTGCCAGCAGCTTCCGGCTAGCGGGAGCTAAGATAAGCACAGATATGCAGTATTTT. Encoded protein: CASSFRLAGAKISTDMQYF.

The chain combines TRBV7-9 with TRBJ1-4; tentatively, D is TRBD1 (5 bases). The CDR3 extends over 14 amino acids. Germline CDR1 reads SEHNR; CDR2 reads FQNEAQ (reference sequence). Trimming pared 5 bases from V and 8 bases from J, leaving 15 bases between. CDR3 protein: CASSPGRSGEKLFF. CDR3 DNA sequence: TGTGCCAGCAGCCCGGGACGGAGCGGAGAAAAACTGTTTTTT.

This clonotype was seen ten or more times. The rearrangement joins TRBV11-2 to TRBJ2-7; a weak D match, TRBD2 (5 bases). This CDR3 has 16 amino acids. Germline CDR1 is SGHAT and CDR2 is FQNNGV. Deletions cut 2 bases from V and 2 bases from J, with 16 bases between. CDR3 sequence reads: CASSLRYGVEAYEQYF. CDR3 nucleotides: TGTGCCAGCAGCTTACGGTACGGGGTGGAAGCCTACGAGCAGTACTTC.

There are a few counts of this clonotype. This chain joins TRBV6-5 and TRBJ1-4, with a possible D match to TRBD1 (6 bases). From germline, CDR1 is MNHEY and CDR2 SVGAGI. The ends were cut back, 5 bases at V and 6 bases at J, with 10 bases in the middle. The CDR3 is 13 residues long. The CDR3 is CASSGGRHEKLFF. In nucleotides, the CDR3 is TGTGCCAGCAGTGGGGGGCGGCATGAAAAACTGTTTTTT.

This rearrangement joins TRBV11-3 to TRBJ2-3; 15 bases map to TRBD2. CDR3 length: 19 residues. The trim removed 5 bases at V and 0 bases at J, leaving 9 bases unmatched. Germline CDR1 SGHNT, CDR2 YENEEA. CDR3 sequence: CASSAGLAGGPASTDTQYF. The CDR3 DNA reads as TGTGCCAGCAGCGCCGGACTAGCGGGGGGGCCGGCTAGCACAGATACGCAGTATTTT. The variable domain in full, completed from reference TRBV11-3 and TRBJ2-3, reads EAGVVQSPRYKIIEKKQPVAFWCNPISGHNTLYWYLQNLGQGPELLIRYENEEAVDDSQLPKDRFSAERLKGVDSTLKIQPAELGDSAVYLCASSAGLAGGPASTDTQYFGPGTRLTVL.

The V call is TRBV11-2, the J call TRBJ2-3; 10 bases agree with TRBD1. The germline V gene has CDR1 SGHAT and CDR2 FQNNGV. The CDR3 loop spans 17 amino acids. Unmatched junction bases numbered 13, after V lost 6 bases and J lost 4 bases. The CDR3 nucleotides read TGTGCCAGCAGTTTTCGAGCTCCGGGACAGGGGTCAGATACGCAGTATTTT. It codes for CASSFRAPGQGSDTQYF.

This clonotype was seen a handful of times. The chain is built from TRBV7-9 and TRBJ2-1, with 9 bases that match TRBD2. The germline V gene has CDR1 SEHNR and CDR2 FQNEAQ (reference sequence). The CDR3 extends over 14 amino acids. J gave up 6 bases and V 6 bases, and 6 bases lay outside the gene matches. In DNA form, the CDR3 reads TGTGCCAGCAGGCCCGGGACTAGCCCCAATGAGCAGTTCTTC. Amino acids: CASRPGTSPNEQFF.

CDR3 bases: TGTGCCAGCAGCTCCCCTCAGGGCTCCTACGAGCAGTACTTC. Protein: CASSSPQGSYEQYF. The chain carries TRBV7-2 and TRBJ2-7; possible D gene TRBD1, 5 bases. The CDR3 extends over 14 amino acids. Between the trimmed V and J ends, which lost 4 bases and 0 bases, there was a span of 10 bases. Germline assignment: CDR1 SGHTA and CDR2 FQGNSA.

This chain connects TRBV10-1 to TRBJ2-3; 10 bases are shared with TRBD2. CDR1 is WNHNN, CDR2 SYGVQD, per germline (reference sequence). The length of the CDR3 is 14 residues. With V trimmed by 2 bases and J by 10 bases, 6 bases remained unmatched. CDR3 DNA sequence: TGCGCCAGCAGTGAGCCGGCCGGACTAGCGGCGCAGTATTTT. Amino acid sequence: CASSEPAGLAAQYF.

This clonotype was recorded a few times. This chain links TRBV2 with TRBJ2-3, with a tentative D call TRBD1 (5 bases). The CDR3 totals 13 residues. Germline lookup yields CDR1 SNHLY and CDR2 FYNNEI. Trimming removed 8 bases at V and 2 bases at J, with 11 bases between. The DNA for the CDR3 is TGTGCCAGCTCTAGACAGTTCACAGATACGCAGTATTTT. This gives the protein CASSRQFTDTQYF.

There are a few counts of this clonotype. The J gene is TRBJ2-5, the V gene TRBV12-5; 9 bases fit TRBD1. The CDR3 spans 14 residues. Germline V gene sequence: CDR1 LGHNT, CDR2 FRNRAP. V gave up 5 bases and J gave up 6 bases; unmatched junction bases: 7. The CDR3, as DNA: TGTGCTAGTGGTCCAGGACAGGGGTTACAGACCCAGTACTTC. Protein sequence: CASGPGQGLQTQYF.

This clonotype has a count of ten or more. The chain combines TRBV10-1 with TRBJ2-1; 12 bases agree with TRBD2. Trimming removed 4 bases from V and 0 bases from J; junction bases left unmatched: 7. The germline V gene has CDR1 WNHNN and CDR2 SYGVQD (reference sequence). The CDR3 loop spans 18 amino acids. CDR3 nucleotides: TGCGCCAGCAGTGGACTAGCGGGGGAGACGAGCTCCTACAATGAGCAGTTCTTC. Translation: CASSGLAGETSSYNEQFF.

The chain is built from TRBV18 and TRBJ2-3, with D maybe TRBD2 (5 bases). V was trimmed by 2 bases and J by 0 bases, leaving 6 bases between them. The CDR3 covers 14 residues. CDR1 KGHSH and CDR2 LQKENI come from the germline V gene. The CDR3 nucleotides read TGTGCCAGCTCACCAAGGACTAGCACAGATACGCAGTATTTT. Protein product: CASSPRTSTDTQYF.

This clonotype came up many times. The CDR3 DNA follows: TGCGCCAGCAGCCTAGGGACAGGGGGAACAACCCAGTACTTC. Translation gives CASSLGTGGTTQYF. The rearrangement uses TRBV5-1 and TRBJ2-5, with 11 bases aligning to TRBD1. Looked up from germline, CDR1 is SGHRS and CDR2 is YFSETQ. The CDR3 has 14 residues. Losses at the gene ends were 4 bases for V and 8 bases for J; bases not matched to a gene: 7.

This chain joins TRBV5-4 and TRBJ2-7; D is undetermined. This CDR3 region has 13 residues. V shed 2 bases and J shed 7 bases, with 13 bases lying between them. CDR1 and CDR2 from the germline V gene are SGHNT and YYREEE (reference sequence). The CDR3 DNA is TGTGCCAGCAGCTTAAACTTTCCTACGGAGCAGTACTTC. Its protein product is CASSLNFPTEQYF. The whole variable domain, filled in from reference TRBV5-4 and TRBJ2-7, reads ETGVTQSPTHLIKTRGQQVTLRCSSQSGHNTVSWYQQALGQGPQFIFQYYREEENGRGNFPPRFSGLQFPNYSSELNVNALELDDSALYLCASSLNFPTEQYFGPGTRLTVT.

This clonotype was counted ten times or more. In DNA form, the CDR3 reads TGCAGCGTTGAGCGGCGGGAGGGCCCCGATACGCAGTATTTT. Amino acid sequence: CSVERREGPDTQYF. The chain combines TRBV29-1 with TRBJ2-3; TRBD2 matches at 9 bases. Germline-derived CDR1 and CDR2 are SQVTM and ANQGSEA. The V and J ends lost 3 bases and 6 bases, in that order; junction bases with no gene match: 7. This CDR3 has 14 residues.

The chain employs TRBV12-3 or TRBV12-4 and TRBJ2-7, with TRBD1 matching 9 bases. The V and J ends lost 6 bases and 7 bases, in that order; junction bases with no gene match: 13. There are 15 residues in the CDR3. The CDR3 DNA sequence: TGTGCCAGCAGCAGTGGATCCGGACAGGGGAAGGAGCAGTACTTC. Amino acids: CASSSGSGQGKEQYF.

Concerning this clonotype itself: A much larger clone sits a single nucleotide away, making a read error possible. The V call is TRBV28, the J call TRBJ2-6; D gene unclear. Per the germline V gene, CDR1 is MDHEN and CDR2 is SYDVKM. CDR3 length: 13 residues. The chain's CDR3 is CVSSFEAANVLTF. The CDR3 DNA reads TGTGTCAGCAGTTTCGAAGCGGCCAACGTCCTGACTTTC.

CDR3 DNA: TGTGCCAGCAGCTCCACGGACAGCTATGGCTACACCTTC. Residues: CASSSTDSYGYTF. The rearrangement links TRBV28 to TRBJ1-2; a possible D gene is TRBD1 (6 bases). V was cut by 6 bases and J by 4 bases, with 12 bases left in between. This CDR3 region has 13 residues. The germline gives CDR1 MDHEN, CDR2 SYDVKM.

This clonotype was observed many times. V and J are TRBV6-6 and TRBJ1-1, with D possibly matching TRBD1 (6 bases). The V gene lost 7 bases and the J gene lost 1 base, with 16 bases spanning the gap. CDR3 length equals 15 residues. CDR1 MNHNY and CDR2 SVGAGI come from the germline V gene (reference sequence). Here the CDR3 reads CASTPGPGENTEAFF. The CDR3 DNA reads as TGTGCCAGCACTCCGGGGCCAGGGGAGAACACTGAAGCTTTCTTT.

This clonotype has ten or more counts. The chain uses TRBV7-8 and TRBJ2-7; TRBD2 matches 7 bases. Germline V CDR1 and CDR2: SGHVS, FQNEAQ. With 0 bases clipped from V and 4 bases from J, the junction kept 9 bases outside the gene matches. The CDR3 is 16 amino acids. Written as DNA, the CDR3 is TGTGCCAGCAGCTTAGCGGGAGGGACTTCTCTTTACGAGCAGTACTTC. Residues: CASSLAGGTSLYEQYF.

In its sample, this clonotype was seen many times. V and J are TRBV6-5 and TRBJ1-2; D is unresolved. Germline lookup yields CDR1 MNHEY and CDR2 SVGAGI. V was pared by 2 bases and J by 0 bases, with 4 bases between. The length of the CDR3 is 13 residues. In DNA form, the CDR3 reads TGTGCCAGCAGTTACCATGCTAACTATGGCTACACCTTC. It specifies CASSYHANYGYTF.